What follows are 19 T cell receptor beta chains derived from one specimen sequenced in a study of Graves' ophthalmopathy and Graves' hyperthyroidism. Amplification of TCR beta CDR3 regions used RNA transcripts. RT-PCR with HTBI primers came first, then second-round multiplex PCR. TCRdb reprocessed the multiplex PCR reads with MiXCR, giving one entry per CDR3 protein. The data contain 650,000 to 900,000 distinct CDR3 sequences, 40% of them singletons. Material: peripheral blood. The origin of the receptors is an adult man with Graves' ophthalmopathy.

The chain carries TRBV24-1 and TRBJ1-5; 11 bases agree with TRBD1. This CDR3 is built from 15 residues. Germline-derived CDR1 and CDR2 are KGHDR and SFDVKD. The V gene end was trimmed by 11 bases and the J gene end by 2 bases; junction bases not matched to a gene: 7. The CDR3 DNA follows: TGTGCCAGCAGGACAGGGGGCAAAGGCAATCAGCCCCAGCATTTT. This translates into CASRTGGKGNQPQHF.

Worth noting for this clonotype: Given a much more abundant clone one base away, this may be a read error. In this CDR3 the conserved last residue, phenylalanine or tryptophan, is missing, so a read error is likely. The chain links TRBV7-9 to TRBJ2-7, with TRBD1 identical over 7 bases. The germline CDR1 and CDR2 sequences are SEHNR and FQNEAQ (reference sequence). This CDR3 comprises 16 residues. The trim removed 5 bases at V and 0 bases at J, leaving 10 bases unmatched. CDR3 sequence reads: CASSVRQGSSSYEQYC. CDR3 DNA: TGTGCCAGCAGCGTGAGACAGGGTTCAAGCTCCTACGAGCAGTACTGC.

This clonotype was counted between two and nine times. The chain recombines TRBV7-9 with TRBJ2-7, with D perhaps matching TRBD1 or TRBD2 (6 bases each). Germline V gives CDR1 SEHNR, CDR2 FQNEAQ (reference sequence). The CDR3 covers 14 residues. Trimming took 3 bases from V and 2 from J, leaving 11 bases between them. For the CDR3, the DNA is TGTGCCAGCAGCTTGCAGGGGAGGCCCTACGAGCAGTACTTC. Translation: CASSLQGRPYEQYF.

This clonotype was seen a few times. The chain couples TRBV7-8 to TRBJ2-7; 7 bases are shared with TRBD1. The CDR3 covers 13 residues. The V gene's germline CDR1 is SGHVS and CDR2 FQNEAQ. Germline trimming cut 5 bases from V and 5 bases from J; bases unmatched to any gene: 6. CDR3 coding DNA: TGTGCCAGCAGCCCGCGACAGGGTAACGAGCAGTACTTC. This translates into CASSPRQGNEQYF.

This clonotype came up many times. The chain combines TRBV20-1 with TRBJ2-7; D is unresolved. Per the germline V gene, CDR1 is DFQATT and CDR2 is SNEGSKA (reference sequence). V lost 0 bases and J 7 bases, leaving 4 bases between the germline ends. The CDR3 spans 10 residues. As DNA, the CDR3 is TGCAGTGCTAGAGAAGAGGAGCAGTACTTC. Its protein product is CSAREEEQYF.

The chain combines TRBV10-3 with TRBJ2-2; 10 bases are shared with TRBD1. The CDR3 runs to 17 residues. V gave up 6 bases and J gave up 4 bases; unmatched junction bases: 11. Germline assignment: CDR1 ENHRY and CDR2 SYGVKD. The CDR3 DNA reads TGTGCCATCAGGGACAGGGGGTTCCGAGGAGGCACCGGGGAGCTGTTTTTT. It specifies CAIRDRGFRGGTGELFF.

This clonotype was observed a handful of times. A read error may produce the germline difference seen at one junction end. CDR3 in amino acids: CASSYSQGRLTEAFF. The CDR3 nucleotides are TGTGCCAGCAGTTACTCTCAGGGGCGGCTCACTGAAGCTTTCTTT. The rearrangement uses TRBV10-3 and TRBJ1-1; TRBD1 might be the D (6 bases). The CDR3 runs to 15 residues. Germline CDR1 ENHRY, CDR2 SYGVKD.

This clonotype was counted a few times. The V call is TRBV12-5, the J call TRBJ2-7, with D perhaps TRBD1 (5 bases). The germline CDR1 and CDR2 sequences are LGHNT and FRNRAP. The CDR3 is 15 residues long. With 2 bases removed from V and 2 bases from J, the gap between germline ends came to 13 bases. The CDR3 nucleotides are TGTGCTAGTGGTTTGAAGGCAGGGCGCACCTACGAGCAGTACTTC. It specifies CASGLKAGRTYEQYF. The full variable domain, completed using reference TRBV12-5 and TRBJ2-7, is DARVTQTPRHKVTEMGQEVTMRCQPILGHNTVFWYRQTMMQGLELLAYFRNRAPLDDSGMPKDRFSAEMPDATLATLKIQPSEPRDSAVYFCASGLKAGRTYEQYFGPGTRLTVT.

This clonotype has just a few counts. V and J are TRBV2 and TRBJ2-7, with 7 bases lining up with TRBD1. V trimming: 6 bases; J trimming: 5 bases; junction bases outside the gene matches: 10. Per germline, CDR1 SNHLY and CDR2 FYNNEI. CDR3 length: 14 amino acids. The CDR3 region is CASSPTGAGNEQYF. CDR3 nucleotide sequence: TGTGCCAGCAGCCCAACAGGGGCCGGGAACGAGCAGTACTTC.

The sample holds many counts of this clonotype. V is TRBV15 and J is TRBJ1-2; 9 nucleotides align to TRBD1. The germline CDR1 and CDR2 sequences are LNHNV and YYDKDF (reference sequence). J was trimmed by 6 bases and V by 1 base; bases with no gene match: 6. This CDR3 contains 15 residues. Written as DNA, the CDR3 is TGTGCCACCAGCAGAGCGAAAGGACAGGGGAATGGCTACACCTTC. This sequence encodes CATSRAKGQGNGYTF.

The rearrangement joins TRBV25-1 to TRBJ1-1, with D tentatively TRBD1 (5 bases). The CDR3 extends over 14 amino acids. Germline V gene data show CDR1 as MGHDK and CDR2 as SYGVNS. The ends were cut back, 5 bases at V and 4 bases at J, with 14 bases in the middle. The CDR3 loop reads CASSLGEGITEAFF. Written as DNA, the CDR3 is TGTGCCAGCAGTTTGGGAGAGGGGATCACTGAAGCTTTCTTT.

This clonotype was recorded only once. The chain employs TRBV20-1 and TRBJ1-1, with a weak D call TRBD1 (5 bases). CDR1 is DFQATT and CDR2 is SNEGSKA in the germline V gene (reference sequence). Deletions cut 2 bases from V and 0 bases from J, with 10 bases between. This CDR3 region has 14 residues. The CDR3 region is CSARPGRMNTEAFF. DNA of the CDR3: TGCAGTGCTAGACCGGGACGGATGAACACTGAAGCTTTCTTT.

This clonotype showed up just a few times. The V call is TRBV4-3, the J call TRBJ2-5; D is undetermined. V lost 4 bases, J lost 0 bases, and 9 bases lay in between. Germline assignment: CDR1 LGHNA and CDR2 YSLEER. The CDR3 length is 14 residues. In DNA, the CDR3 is TGCGCCAGCAGCCTGTCGGAGTACCAAGAGACCCAGTACTTC. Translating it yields CASSLSEYQETQYF.

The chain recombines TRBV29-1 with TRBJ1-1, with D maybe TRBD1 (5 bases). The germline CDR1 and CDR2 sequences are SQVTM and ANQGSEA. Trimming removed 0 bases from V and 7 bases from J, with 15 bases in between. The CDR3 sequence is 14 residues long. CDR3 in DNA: TGCAGCGTTGAAGATCTCAGGGAATTAGGTGAAGCTTTCTTT. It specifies CSVEDLRELGEAFF.

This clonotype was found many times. The CDR3 spells CSATAGGSEQYF. The CDR3 DNA sequence: TGCAGTGCTACGGCGGGAGGGTCCGAGCAGTACTTC. The chain carries TRBV20-1 and TRBJ2-7, with 9 bases aligning to TRBD2. Germline trimming cut 4 bases from V and 6 bases from J; bases unmatched to any gene: 4. The CDR3 runs 12 residues. CDR1 DFQATT and CDR2 SNEGSKA come from the germline V gene (reference sequence).

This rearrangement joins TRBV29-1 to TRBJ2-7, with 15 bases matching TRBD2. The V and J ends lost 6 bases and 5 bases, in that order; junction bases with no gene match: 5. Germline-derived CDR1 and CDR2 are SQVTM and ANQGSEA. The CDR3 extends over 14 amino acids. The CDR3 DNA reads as TGCAGCGTGGCCGGGACTAGCGGGGGGCACGAGCAGTACTTC. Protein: CSVAGTSGGHEQYF.

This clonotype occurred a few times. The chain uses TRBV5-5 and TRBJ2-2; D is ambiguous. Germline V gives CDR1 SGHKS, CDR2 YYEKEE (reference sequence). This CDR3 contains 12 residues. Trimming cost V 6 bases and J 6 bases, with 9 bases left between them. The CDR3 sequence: CASNVGSGELFF. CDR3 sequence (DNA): TGTGCCAGCAACGTCGGGTCCGGGGAGCTGTTTTTT.

CDR3 amino acids: CASSEITGDSNQPQHF. DNA for the CDR3: TGTGCCAGCAGCGAAATAACAGGGGATAGCAATCAGCCCCAGCATTTT. This rearrangement joins TRBV7-4 to TRBJ1-5; 7 bases match TRBD1. V dropped 5 bases and J dropped 0; count of bases not matched to a gene: 7. This CDR3 has 16 residues. CDR1 is SGHVT and CDR2 is SQSDAQ in the germline V gene. The variable domain in full, completed from reference TRBV7-4 and TRBJ1-5, reads GAGVSQSPRYKVAKRGRDVALRCDSISGHVTLYWYRQTLGQGSEVLTYSQSDAQRDKSGRPSGRFSAERPERSVSTLKIQRTEQGDSAVYLCASSEITGDSNQPQHFGDGTRLSIL.

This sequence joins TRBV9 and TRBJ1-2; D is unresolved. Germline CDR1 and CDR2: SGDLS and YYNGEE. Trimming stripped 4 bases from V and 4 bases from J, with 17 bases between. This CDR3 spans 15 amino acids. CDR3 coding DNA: TGTGCCAGCAGCCCGAGAGCCAACACGGGCTATGGCTACACCTTC. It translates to CASSPRANTGYGYTF. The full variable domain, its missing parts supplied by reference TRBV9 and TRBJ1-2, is DSGVTQTPKHLITATGQRVTLRCSPRSGDLSVYWYQQSLDQGLQFLIQYYNGEERAKGNILERFSAQQFPDLHSELNLSSLELGDSALYFCASSPRANTGYGYTFGSGTRLTVV.